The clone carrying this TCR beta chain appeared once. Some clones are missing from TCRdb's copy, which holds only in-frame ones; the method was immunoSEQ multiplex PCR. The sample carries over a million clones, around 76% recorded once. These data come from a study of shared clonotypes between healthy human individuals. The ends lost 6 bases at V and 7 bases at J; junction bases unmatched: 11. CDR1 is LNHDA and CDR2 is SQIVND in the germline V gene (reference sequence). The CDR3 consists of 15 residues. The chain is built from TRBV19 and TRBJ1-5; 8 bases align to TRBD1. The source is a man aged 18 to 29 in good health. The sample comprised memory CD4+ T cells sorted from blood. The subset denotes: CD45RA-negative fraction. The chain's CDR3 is CASRGKTGGGQPQHF. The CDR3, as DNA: TGTGCCAGTAGAGGCAAAACAGGGGGAGGACAGCCCCAGCATTTT.